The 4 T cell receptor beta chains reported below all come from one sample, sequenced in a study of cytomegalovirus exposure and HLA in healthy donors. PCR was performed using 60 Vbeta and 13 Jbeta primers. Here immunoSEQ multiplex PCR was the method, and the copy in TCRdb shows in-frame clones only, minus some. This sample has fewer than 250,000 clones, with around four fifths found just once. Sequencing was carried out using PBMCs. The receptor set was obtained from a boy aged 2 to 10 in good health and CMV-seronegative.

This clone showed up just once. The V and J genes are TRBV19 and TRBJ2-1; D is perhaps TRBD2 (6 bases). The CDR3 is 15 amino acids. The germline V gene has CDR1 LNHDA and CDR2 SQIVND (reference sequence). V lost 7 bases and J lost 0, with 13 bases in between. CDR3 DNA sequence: TGTGCCAGTAAATATAGCGGAAGCTCCTACAATGAGCAGTTCTTC. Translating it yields CASKYSGSSYNEQFF. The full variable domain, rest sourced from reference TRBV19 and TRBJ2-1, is DGGITQSPKYLFRKEGQNVTLSCEQNLNHDAMYWYRQDPGQGLRLIYYSQIVNDFQKGDIAEGYSVSREKKESFPLTVTSAQKNPTAFYLCASKYSGSSYNEQFFGPGTRLTVL.

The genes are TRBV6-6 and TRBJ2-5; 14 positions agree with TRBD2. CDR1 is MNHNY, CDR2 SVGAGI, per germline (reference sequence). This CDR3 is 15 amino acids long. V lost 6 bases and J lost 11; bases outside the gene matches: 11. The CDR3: CASSARLAGGPEQYF. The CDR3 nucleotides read TGTGCCAGCAGCGCCAGACTAGCGGGAGGGCCGGAGCAGTACTTC.

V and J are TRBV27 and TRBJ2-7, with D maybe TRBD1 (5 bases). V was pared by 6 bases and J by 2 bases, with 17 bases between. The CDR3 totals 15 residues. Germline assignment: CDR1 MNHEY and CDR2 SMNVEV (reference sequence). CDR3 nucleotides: TGTGCCAGCAGGGAAACAGGTAGTTGGCCCTACGAGCAGTACTTC. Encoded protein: CASRETGSWPYEQYF.

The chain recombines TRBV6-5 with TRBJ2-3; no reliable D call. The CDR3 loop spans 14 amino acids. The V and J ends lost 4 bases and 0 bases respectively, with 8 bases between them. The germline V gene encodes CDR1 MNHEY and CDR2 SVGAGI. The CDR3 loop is CASSSYRSTDTQYF. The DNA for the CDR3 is TGTGCCAGCAGTTCCTACAGAAGCACAGATACGCAGTATTTT.